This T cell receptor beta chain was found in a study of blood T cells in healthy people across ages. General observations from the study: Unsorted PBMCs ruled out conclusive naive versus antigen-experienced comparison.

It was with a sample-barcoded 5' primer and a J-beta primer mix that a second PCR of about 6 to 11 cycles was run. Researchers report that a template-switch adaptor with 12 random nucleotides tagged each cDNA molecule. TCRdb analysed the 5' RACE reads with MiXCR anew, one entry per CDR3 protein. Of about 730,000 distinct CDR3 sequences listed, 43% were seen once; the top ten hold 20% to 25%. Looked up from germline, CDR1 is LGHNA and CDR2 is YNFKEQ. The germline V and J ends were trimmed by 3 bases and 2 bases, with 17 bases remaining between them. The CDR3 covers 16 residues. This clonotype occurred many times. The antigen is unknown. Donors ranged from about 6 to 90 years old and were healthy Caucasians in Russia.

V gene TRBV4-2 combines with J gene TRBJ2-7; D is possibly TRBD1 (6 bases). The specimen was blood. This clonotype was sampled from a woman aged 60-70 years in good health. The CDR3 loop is CASSHESSEGAYEQYF. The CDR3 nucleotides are TGTGCCAGCAGCCACGAAAGTTCTGAGGGGGCCTACGAGCAGTACTTC.